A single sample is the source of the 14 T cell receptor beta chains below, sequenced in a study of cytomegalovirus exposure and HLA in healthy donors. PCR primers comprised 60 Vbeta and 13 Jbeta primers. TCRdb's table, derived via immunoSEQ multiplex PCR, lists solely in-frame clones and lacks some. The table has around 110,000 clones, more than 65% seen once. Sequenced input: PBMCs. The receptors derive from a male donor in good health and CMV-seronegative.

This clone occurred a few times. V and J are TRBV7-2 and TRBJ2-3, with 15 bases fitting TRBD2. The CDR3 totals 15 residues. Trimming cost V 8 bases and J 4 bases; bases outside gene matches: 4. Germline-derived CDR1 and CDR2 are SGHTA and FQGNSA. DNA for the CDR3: TGTGCCAGCTCGGGGACTAGCGGGAGGCCAGATACGCAGTATTTT. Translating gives CASSGTSGRPDTQYF.

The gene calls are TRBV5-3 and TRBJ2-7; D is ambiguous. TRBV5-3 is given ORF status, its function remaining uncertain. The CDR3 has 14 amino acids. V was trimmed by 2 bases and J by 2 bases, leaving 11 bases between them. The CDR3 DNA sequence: TGTGCCAGAAGCTTCGCCGACTCTACCTACGAGCAGTACTTC. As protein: CARSFADSTYEQYF.

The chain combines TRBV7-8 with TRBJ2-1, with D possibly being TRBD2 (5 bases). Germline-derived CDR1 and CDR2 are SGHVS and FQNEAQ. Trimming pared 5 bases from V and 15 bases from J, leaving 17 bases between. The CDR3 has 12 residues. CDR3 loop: CASSQSSRRTFF. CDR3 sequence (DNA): TGTGCCAGCAGCCAATCTAGCCGACGGACGTTCTTC.

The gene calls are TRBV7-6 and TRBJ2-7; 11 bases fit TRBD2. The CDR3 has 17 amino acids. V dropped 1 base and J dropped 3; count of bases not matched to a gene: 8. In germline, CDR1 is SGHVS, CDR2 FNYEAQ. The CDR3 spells CASSLETSGSPLYEQYF. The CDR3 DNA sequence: TGTGCCAGCAGCTTAGAAACTAGCGGGAGTCCCCTCTACGAGCAGTACTTC.

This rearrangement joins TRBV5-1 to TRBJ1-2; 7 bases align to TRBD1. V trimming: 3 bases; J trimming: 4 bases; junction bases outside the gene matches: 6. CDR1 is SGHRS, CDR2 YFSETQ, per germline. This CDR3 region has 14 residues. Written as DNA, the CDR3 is TGCGCCAGCAGCTCTCGACGGACAGGCTATGGCTACACCTTC. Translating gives CASSSRRTGYGYTF.

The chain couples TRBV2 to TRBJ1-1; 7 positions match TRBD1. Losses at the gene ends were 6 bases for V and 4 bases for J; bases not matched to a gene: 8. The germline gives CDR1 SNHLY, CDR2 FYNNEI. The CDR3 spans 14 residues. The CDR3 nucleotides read TGTGCCAGCAGATTGAATACAGGGGCCACTGAAGCTTTCTTT. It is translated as CASRLNTGATEAFF. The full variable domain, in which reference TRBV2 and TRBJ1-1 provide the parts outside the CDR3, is EPEVTQTPSHQVTQMGQEVILRCVPISNHLYFYWYRQILGQKVEFLVSFYNNEISEKSEIFDDQFSVERPDGSNFTLKIRSTKLEDSAMYFCASRLNTGATEAFFGQGTRLTVV.

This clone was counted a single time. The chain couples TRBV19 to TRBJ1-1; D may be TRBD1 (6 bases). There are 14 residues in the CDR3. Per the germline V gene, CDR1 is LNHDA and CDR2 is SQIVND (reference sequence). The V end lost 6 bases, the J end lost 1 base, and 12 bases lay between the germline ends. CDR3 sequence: CASSRGPQNTEAFF. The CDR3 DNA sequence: TGTGCCAGTAGCAGGGGACCTCAGAACACTGAAGCTTTCTTT.

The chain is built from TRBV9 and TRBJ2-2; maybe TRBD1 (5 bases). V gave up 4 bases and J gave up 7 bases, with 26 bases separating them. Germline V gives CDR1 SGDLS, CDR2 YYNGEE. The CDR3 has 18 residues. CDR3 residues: CASSPPIEGVPTDGELFF. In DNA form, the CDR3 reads TGTGCCAGCAGCCCTCCTATTGAAGGGGTCCCTACGGACGGGGAGCTGTTTTTT. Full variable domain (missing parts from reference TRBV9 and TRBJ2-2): DSGVTQTPKHLITATGQRVTLRCSPRSGDLSVYWYQQSLDQGLQFLIQYYNGEERAKGNILERFSAQQFPDLHSELNLSSLELGDSALYFCASSPPIEGVPTDGELFFGEGSRLTVL.

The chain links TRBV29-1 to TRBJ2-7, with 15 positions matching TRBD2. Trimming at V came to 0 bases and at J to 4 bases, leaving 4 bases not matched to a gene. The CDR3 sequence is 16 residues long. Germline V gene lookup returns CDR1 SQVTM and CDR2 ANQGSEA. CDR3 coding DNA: TGCAGCGTTGAAGATGGACTAGCGGGAGGGGGGTACGAGCAGTACTTC. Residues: CSVEDGLAGGGYEQYF.

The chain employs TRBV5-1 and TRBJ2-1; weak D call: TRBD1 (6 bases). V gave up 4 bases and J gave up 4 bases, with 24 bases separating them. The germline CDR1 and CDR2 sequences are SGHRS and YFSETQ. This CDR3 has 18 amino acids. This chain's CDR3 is CASSHDRSVNSMYNEQFF. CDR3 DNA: TGCGCCAGCAGCCACGACAGGTCGGTTAACAGTATGTACAATGAGCAGTTCTTC.

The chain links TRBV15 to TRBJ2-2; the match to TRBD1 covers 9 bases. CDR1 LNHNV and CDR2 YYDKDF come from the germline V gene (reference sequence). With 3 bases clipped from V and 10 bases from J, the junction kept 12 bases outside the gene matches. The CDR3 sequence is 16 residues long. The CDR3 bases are TGTGCCACCAGCAGGAGTGGGACAGGGAAGAGGCCGGAGCTGTTTTTT. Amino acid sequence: CATSRSGTGKRPELFF.

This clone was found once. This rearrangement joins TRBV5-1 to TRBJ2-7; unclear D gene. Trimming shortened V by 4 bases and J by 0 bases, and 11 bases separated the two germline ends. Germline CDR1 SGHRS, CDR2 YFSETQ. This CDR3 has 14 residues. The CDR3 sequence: CASSPRVASYEQYF. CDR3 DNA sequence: TGCGCCAGCAGCCCTCGGGTCGCCTCCTACGAGCAGTACTTC.

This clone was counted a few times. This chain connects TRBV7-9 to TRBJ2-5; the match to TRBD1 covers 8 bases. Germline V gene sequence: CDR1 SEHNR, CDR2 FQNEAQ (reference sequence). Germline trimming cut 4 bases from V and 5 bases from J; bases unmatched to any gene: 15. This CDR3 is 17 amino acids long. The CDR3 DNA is TGTGCCAGCAGCTCCTCTAGGAGTGCAGGGGGCCGGGAGACCCAGTACTTC. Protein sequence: CASSSSRSAGGRETQYF.

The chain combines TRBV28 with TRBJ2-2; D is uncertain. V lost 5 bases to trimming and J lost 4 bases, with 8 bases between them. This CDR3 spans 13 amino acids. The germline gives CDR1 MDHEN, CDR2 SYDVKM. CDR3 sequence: CASSAVSTGELFF. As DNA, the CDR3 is TGTGCCAGCAGTGCGGTTAGCACCGGGGAGCTGTTTTTT.